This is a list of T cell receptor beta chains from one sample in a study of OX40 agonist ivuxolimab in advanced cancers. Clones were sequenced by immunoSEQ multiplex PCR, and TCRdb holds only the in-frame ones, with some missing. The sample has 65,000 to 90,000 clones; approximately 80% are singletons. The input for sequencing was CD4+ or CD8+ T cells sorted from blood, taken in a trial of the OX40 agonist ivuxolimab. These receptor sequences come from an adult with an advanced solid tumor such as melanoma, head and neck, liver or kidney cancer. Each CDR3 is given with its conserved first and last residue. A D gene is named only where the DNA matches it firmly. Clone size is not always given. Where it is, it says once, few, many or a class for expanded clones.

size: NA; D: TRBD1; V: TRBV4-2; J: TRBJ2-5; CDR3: CASSQVETGGAETQYF; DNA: TGTGCCAGCAGCCAAGTGGAGACAGGGGGCGCGGAGACCCAGTACTTC
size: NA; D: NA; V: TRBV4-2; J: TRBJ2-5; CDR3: CASSQGNGGQVETQYF; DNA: TGTGCCAGCAGCCAAGGGAACGGGGGTCAAGTAGAGACCCAGTACTTC
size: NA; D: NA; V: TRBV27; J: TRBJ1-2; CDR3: CASSLSRRGSGYTF; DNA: TGTGCCAGCAGTTTATCGCGGAGGGGTAGTGGCTACACCTTC
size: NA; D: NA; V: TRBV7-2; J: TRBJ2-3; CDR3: CASTSLAGTDTQYF; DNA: TGTGCCAGCACCTCTCTAGCCGGCACAGATACGCAGTATTTT
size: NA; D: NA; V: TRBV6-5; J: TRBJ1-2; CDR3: CASSLRAGDGYTF; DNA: TGTGCCAGCAGTCTCCGGGCCGGCGATGGCTACACCTTC
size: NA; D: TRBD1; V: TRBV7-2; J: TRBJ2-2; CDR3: CASSLGQGAGELFF; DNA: TGTGCCAGCAGCTTAGGACAGGGGGCCGGGGAGCTGTTTTTT
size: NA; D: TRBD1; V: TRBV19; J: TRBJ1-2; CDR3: CASLDRGGNYGYTF; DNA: TGTGCCAGCCTAGACAGGGGAGGGAACTATGGCTACACCTTC
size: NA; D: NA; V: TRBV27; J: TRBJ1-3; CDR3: CASSSGVTTGNTIYF; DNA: TGTGCCAGCAGTTCAGGGGTTACAACTGGAAACACCATATATTTT
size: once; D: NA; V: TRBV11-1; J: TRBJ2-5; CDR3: CASSSRWQGGQYF; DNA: TGTGCCAGCAGCTCCAGGTGGCAGGGCGGGCAGTACTTC
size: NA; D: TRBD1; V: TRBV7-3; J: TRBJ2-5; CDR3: CASSPGSGGSETQYF; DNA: TGTGCCAGCAGCCCCGGGTCAGGGGGTTCAGAGACCCAGTACTTC
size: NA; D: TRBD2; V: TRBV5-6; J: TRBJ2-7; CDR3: CASSFERGASRNEQYF; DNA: TGTGCCAGCAGCTTTGAGCGGGGGGCCTCCCGCAACGAGCAGTACTTC
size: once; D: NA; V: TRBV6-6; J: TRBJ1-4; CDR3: CASSYAEGGKEKLFF; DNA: TGTGCCAGCAGTTACGCAGAGGGAGGGAAGGAAAAACTGTTTTTT
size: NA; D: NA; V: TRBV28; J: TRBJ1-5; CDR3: CASSLGGQPQHF; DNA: TGTGCCAGCAGTTTAGGGGGTCAGCCCCAGCATTTT
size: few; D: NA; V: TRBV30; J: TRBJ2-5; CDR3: CAWSPVQETQYF; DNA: TGTGCCTGGAGCCCCGTTCAGGAGACCCAGTACTTC
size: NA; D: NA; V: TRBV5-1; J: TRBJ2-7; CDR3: CASSSDFPQAREQYF; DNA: TGCGCCAGCAGCTCCGACTTTCCCCAAGCTAGGGAGCAGTACTTC
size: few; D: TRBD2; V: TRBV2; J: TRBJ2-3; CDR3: CASIPSGITDTQYF; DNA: TGTGCCAGCATTCCTAGCGGGATCACAGATACGCAGTATTTT
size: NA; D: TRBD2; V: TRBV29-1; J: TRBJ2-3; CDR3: CSVAKRGSTDTQYF; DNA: TGCAGCGTTGCTAAGCGGGGGAGCACAGATACGCAGTATTTT
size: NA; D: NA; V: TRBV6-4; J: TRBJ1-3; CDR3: CASSDNSSSGNTIYF; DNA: TGTGCCAGCAGTGACAACAGCAGCTCTGGAAACACCATATATTTT
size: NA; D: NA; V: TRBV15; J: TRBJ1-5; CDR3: CATRGQVGQPQHF; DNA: TGTGCCACCAGAGGGCAGGTGGGGCAGCCCCAGCATTTT
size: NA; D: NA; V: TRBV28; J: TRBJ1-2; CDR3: CASSWATGSSGYTF; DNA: TGTGCCAGCAGTTGGGCTACAGGGAGTAGCGGCTACACCTTC
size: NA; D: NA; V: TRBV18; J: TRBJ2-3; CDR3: CASSAGPLGDTQYF; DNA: TGTGCCAGCTCAGCCGGGCCCCTGGGGGATACGCAGTATTTT
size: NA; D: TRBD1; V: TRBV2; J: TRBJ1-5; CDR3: CASSGQGADNQPQHF; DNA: TGTGCCAGCAGCGGACAGGGGGCGGACAATCAGCCCCAGCATTTT
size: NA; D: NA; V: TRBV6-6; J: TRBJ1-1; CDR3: CASSYGDGRFTEAFF; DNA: TGTGCCAGCAGTTACGGGGACGGAAGATTCACTGAAGCTTTCTTT
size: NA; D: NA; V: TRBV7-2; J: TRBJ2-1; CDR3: CASSFYRDNEQFF; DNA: TGTGCCAGCAGCTTCTACCGCGACAATGAGCAGTTCTTC
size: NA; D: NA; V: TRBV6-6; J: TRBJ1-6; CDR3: CASSYGVDNSPLHF; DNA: TGTGCCAGCAGTTACGGGGTGGATAATTCACCCCTCCACTTT
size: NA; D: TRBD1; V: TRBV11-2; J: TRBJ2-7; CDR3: CASRTGINYEQYF; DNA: TGTGCCAGCAGGACAGGGATAAACTACGAGCAGTACTTC
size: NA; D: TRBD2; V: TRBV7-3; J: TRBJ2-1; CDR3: CASSSGLAGAYNEQFF; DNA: TGTGCCAGCAGCTCAGGACTAGCGGGAGCCTACAATGAGCAGTTCTTC
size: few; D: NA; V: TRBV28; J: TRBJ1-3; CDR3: CASSSSQGNTIYF; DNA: TGTGCCAGCAGTTCCTCCCAGGGAAACACCATATATTTT
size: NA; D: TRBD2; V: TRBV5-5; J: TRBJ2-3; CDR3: CASSLLGLAVTDTQYF; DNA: TGTGCCAGCAGCTTGCTTGGGCTAGCGGTCACAGATACGCAGTATTTT
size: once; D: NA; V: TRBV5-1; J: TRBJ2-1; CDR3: CASSPLSGSGEQFF; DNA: TGCGCCAGCAGCCCTCTTTCCGGGTCTGGTGAGCAGTTCTTC
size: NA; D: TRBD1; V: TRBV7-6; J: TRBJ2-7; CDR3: CASSLVPGTGIYEQYF; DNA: TGTGCCAGCAGCTTAGTCCCCGGGACAGGGATCTACGAGCAGTACTTC
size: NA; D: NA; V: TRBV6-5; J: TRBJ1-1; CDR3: CASSYAGALKTEAFF; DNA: TGTGCCAGCAGTTACGCAGGGGCCCTTAAGACTGAAGCTTTCTTT
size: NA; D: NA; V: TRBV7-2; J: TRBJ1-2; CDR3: CASSPVDIGGYTF; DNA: TGTGCCAGCAGCCCCGTAGACATTGGCGGCTACACCTTC
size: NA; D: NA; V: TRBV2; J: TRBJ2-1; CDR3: CASSEVAGYNEQFF; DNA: TGTGCCAGCAGTGAAGTTGCGGGCTACAATGAGCAGTTCTTC
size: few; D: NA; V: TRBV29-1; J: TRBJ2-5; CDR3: CSAGETQYF; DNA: TGCAGCGCCGGGGAGACCCAGTACTTC
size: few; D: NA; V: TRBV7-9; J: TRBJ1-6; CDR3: CASSLGEGPLHF; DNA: TGTGCCAGCAGCTTAGGCGAGGGGCCCCTCCACTTT
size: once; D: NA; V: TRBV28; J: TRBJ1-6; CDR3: CASRGSWASSVGPLHF; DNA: TGTGCCAGCAGGGGGAGCTGGGCGTCTAGCGTCGGGCCCCTCCACTTT
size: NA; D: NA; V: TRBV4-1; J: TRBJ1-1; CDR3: CASRENLNTEAFF; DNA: TGCGCCAGCAGAGAAAACCTGAACACTGAAGCTTTCTTT
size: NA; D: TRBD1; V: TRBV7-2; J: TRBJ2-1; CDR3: CASSLDRGLLNEQFF; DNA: TGTGCCAGCAGCTTAGACAGGGGGCTCTTGAATGAGCAGTTCTTC
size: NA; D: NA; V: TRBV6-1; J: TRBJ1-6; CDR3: CASSETGTRNSPLHF; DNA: TGTGCCAGCAGTGAAACCGGGACGCGAAATTCACCCCTCCACTTT
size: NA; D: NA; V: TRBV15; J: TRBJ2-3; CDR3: CATSRDVGETQYF; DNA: TGTGCCACCAGCAGAGATGTCGGGGAAACGCAGTATTTT
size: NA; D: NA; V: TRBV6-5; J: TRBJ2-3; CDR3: CASSSADTQYF; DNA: TGTGCCAGCAGTTCAGCAGATACGCAGTATTTT
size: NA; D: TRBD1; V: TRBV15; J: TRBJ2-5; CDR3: CATRWDRVGETQYF; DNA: TGTGCCACTCGTTGGGACAGGGTAGGAGAGACCCAGTACTTC
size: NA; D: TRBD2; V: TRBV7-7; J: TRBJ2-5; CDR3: CASSLGGLAGAETQYF; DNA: TGTGCCAGCAGCTTAGGGGGACTAGCGGGGGCAGAGACCCAGTACTTC
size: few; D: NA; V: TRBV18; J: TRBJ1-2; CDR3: CASSPGGRANYGYTF; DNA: TGTGCCAGCTCACCAGGAGGGCGGGCTAACTATGGCTACACCTTC
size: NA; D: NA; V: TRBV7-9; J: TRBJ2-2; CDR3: CASSLESGELFF; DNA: TGTGCCAGCAGCTTAGAGTCCGGGGAGCTGTTTTTT
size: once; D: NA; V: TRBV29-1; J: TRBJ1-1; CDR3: CSVERFGLNTEAFF; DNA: TGCAGCGTCGAACGATTTGGTCTGAACACTGAAGCTTTCTTT
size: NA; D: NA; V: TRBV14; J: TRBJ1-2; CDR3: CASSQDSKAAYGYTF; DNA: TGTGCCAGCAGCCAAGATTCGAAGGCGGCCTATGGCTACACCTTC
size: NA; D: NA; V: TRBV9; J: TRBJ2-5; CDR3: CASSPSPSKETQYF; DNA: TGTGCCAGCAGCCCCAGCCCTTCTAAGGAGACCCAGTACTTC
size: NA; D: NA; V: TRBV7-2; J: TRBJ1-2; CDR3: CASSLLQGSYGYTF; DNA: TGTGCCAGCAGCTTACTTCAGGGATCCTATGGCTACACCTTC
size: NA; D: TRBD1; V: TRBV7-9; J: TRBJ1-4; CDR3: CASSLLQGAREKLFF; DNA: TGTGCCAGCAGCTTACTACAGGGGGCAAGAGAAAAACTGTTTTTT
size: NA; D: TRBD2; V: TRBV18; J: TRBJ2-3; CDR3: CASSHSGSSTDTQYF; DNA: TGTGCCAGCTCACACAGCGGGAGTAGCACAGATACGCAGTATTTT
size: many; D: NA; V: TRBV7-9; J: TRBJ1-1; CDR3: CASSLGDRIEAFF; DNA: TGTGCCAGCAGCTTAGGGGACCGCATTGAAGCTTTCTTT
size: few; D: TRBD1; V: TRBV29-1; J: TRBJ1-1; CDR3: CSVGTGVTEAFF; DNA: TGCAGCGTAGGTACAGGGGTGACTGAAGCTTTCTTT
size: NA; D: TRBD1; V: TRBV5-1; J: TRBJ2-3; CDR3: CASTAVGDRGTDTQYF; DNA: TGCGCCAGCACCGCCGTCGGGGACAGGGGTACAGATACGCAGTATTTT
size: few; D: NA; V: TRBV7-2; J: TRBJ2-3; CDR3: CASRPHEGEDTQYF; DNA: TGTGCCAGCCGGCCTCATGAGGGAGAGGATACGCAGTATTTT
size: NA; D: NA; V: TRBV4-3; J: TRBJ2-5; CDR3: CASSQDYTRGETQYF; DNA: TGCGCCAGCAGCCAAGATTATACCAGAGGGGAGACCCAGTACTTC
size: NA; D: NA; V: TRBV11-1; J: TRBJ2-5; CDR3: CASSSMETQYF; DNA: TGTGCCAGCAGCTCAATGGAGACCCAGTACTTC
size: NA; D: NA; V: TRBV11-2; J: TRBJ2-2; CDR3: CASRFRVSTGELFF; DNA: TGTGCCAGCAGGTTCAGGGTTTCCACCGGGGAGCTGTTTTTT
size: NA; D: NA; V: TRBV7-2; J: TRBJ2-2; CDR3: CASSFGLGTGELFF; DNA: TGTGCCAGCAGCTTTGGACTCGGCACCGGGGAGCTGTTTTTT